This T cell receptor beta chain was obtained from a study of cytomegalovirus exposure and HLA in healthy donors. Study overall: Tens of millions of unique TCRs from HLA-typed donors were held in an early release of data. Study-wide findings and caveats: Relative to the approximately 680-donor mean, N-insertions were reportedly fewer in an Asian-associated ancestry cluster in a later analysis. By HLA locus, TCR association rates varied in a later analysis, with DRB1 showing the most and HLA-C the fewest. Some V segments, including TRBV6-2 and TRBV6-3, were excluded as indistinguishable.

About this clone itself: What it binds is unknown.

PCR primers comprised 60 Vbeta and 13 Jbeta primers. TCRdb's copy holds only in-frame clones and misses some; the assay was immunoSEQ multiplex PCR. The table includes about 130,000 clones, roughly 80% detected once. This CDR3 is built from 14 residues. Trimming took 2 bases from V and 8 from J; bases not matched to a gene: 4. The germline gives CDR1 SGDLS, CDR2 YYNGEE. V usage is TRBV9 and J usage is TRBJ2-2; TRBD2 matches at 9 bases. The sample taken for sequencing was PBMCs. The receptor comes from a man under 40 in good health and CMV-seronegative. CDR3 in DNA: TGTGCCAGCAGCGTTGGACTAGCGAGGGGGGAGCTGTTTTTT. This gives the protein CASSVGLARGELFF.